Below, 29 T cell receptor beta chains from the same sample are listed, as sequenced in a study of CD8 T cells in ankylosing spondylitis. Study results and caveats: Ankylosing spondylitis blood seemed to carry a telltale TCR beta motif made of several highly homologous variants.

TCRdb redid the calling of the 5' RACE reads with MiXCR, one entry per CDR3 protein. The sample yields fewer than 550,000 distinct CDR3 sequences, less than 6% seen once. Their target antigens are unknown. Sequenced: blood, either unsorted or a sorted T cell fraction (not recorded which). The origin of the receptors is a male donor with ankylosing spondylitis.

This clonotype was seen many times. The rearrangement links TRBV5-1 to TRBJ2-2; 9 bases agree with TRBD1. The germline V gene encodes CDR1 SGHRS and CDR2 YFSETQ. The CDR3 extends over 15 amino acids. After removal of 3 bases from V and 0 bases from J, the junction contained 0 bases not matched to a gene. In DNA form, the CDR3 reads TGCGCCAGCAGCTGGACAGGGGCGAACACCGGGGAGCTGTTTTTT. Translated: CASSWTGANTGELFF.

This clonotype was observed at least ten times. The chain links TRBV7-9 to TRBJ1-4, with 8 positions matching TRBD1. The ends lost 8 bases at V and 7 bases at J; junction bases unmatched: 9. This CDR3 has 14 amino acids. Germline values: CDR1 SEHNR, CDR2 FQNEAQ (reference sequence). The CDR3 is CASGADRDSEKLFF. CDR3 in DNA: TGTGCCAGCGGGGCGGACAGGGATTCTGAAAAACTGTTTTTT.

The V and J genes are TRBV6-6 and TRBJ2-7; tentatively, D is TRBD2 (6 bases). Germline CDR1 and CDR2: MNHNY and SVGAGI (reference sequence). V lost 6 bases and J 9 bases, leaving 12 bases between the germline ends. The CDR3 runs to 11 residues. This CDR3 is CASSLAERQYF. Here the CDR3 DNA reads TGTGCCAGCAGCTTAGCGGAGAGGCAGTACTTC.

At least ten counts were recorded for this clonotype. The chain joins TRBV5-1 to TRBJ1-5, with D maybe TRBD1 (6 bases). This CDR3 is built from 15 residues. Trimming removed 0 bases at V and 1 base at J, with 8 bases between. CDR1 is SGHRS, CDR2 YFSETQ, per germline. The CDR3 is CASSLEGGSNQPQHF. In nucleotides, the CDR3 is TGCGCCAGCAGCTTGGAGGGGGGCAGCAATCAGCCCCAGCATTTT.

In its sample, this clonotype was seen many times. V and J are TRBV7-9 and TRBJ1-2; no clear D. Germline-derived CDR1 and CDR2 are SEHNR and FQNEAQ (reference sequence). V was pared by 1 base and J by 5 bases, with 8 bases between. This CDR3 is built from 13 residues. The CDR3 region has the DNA TGTGCCAGCAGCTTAGGGTCTGAATATGGCTACACCTTC. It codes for CASSLGSEYGYTF.

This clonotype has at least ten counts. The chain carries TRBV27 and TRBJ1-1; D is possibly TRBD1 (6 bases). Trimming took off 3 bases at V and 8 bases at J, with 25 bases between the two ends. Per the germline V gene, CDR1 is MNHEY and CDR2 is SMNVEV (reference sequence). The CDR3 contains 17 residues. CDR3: CASSFRGSEGLGFEAFF. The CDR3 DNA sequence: TGTGCCAGCAGTTTTAGGGGGTCCGAGGGGCTCGGATTCGAAGCTTTCTTT.

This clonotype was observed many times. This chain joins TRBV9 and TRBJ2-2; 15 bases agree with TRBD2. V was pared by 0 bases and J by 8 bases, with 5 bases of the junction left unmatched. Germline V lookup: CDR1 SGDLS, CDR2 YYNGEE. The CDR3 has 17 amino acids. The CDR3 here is CASSVEGTSGRTGELFF. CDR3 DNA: TGTGCCAGCAGCGTAGAGGGGACTAGCGGGAGGACTGGGGAGCTGTTTTTT.

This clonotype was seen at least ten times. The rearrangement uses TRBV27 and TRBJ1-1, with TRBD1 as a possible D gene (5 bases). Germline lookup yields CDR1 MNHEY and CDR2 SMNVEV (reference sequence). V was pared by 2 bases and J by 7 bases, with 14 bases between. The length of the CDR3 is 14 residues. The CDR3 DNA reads TGTGCCAGCAGTTTAAACGGGGCCCTCAGTGAAGCTTTCTTT. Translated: CASSLNGALSEAFF.

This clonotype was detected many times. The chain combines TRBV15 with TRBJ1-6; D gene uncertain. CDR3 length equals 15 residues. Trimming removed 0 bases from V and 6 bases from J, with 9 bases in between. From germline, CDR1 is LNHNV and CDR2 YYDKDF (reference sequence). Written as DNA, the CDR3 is TGTGCCACCAGCAGAGATAGGGCAGCTAATTCACCCCTCCACTTT. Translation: CATSRDRAANSPLHF.

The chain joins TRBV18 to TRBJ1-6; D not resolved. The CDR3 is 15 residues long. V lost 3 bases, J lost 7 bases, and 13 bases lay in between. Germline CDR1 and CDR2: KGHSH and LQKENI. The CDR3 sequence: CASSPRGQPNSPLHF. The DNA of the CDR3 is TGTGCCAGCTCACCTCGTGGGCAGCCGAATTCACCCCTCCACTTT.

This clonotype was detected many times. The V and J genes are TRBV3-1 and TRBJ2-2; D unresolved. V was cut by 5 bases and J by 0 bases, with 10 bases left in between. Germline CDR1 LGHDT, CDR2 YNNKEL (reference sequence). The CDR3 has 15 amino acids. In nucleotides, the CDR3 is TGTGCCAGCAGCGTGACTTTCCCGAACACCGGGGAGCTGTTTTTT. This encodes CASSVTFPNTGELFF. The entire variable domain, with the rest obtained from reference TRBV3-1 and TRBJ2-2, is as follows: DTAVSQTPKYLVTQMGNDKSIKCEQNLGHDTMYWYKQDSKKFLKIMFSYNNKELIINETVPNRFSPKSPDKAHLNLHINSLELGDSAVYFCASSVTFPNTGELFFGEGSRLTVL.

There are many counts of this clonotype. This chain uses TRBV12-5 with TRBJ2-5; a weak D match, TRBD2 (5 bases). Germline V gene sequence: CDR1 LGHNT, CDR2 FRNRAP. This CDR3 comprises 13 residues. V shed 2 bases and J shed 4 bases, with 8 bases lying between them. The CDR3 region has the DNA TGTGCTAGTGGTTTGTCGGGGTCAGAGACCCAGTACTTC. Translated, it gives CASGLSGSETQYF.

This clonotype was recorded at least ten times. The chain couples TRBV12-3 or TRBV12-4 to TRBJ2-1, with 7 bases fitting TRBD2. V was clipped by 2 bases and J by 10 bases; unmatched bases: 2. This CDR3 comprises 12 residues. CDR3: CASSLRLAEQFF. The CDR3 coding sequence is TGTGCCAGCAGTTTAAGACTAGCCGAGCAGTTCTTC.

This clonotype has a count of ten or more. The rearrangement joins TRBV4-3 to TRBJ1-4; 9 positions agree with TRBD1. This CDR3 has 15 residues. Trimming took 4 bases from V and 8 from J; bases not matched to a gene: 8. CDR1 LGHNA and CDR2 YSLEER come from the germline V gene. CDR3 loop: CASSRAGTGPEKLFF. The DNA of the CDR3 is TGCGCCAGCAGCCGGGCGGGGACAGGGCCCGAAAAACTGTTTTTT.

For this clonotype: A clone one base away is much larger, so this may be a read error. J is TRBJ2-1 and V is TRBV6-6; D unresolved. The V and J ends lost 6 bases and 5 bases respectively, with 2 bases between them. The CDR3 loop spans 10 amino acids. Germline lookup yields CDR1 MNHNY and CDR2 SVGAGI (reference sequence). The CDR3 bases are TGTGCCAGCAGGGACAATGAGCAGTTCTTC. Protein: CASRDNEQFF.

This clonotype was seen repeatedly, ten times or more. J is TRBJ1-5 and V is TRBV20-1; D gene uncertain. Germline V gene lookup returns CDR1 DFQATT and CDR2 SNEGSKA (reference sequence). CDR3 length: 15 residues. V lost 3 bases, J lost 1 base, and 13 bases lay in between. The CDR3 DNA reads TGCAGTGCTAGTCGACCCCGTAGGAGCAATCAGCCCCAGCATTTT. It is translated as CSASRPRRSNQPQHF.

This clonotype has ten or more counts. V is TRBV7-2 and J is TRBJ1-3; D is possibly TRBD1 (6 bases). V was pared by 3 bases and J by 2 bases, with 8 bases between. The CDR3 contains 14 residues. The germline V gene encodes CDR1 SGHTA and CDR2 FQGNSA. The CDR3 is CASSLDSPGNTIYF. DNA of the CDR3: TGTGCCAGCAGCTTGGACAGCCCTGGAAACACCATATATTTT.

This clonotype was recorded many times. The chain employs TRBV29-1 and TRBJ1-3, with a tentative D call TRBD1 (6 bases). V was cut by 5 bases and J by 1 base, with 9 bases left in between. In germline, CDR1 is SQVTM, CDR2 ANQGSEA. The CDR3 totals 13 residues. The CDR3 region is CSVMTGSGNTIYF. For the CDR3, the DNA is TGCAGCGTTATGACAGGTTCTGGAAACACCATATATTTT.

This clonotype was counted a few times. CDR3: CASSVPRLDYGYTF. As DNA, the CDR3 is TGTGCCAGCAGCGTCCCGAGGTTGGACTATGGCTACACCTTC. The chain uses TRBV28 and TRBJ1-2; D is uncertain. The CDR3 loop spans 14 amino acids. CDR1 and CDR2 (germline): MDHEN, SYDVKM. V lost 6 bases and J lost 3, with 14 bases in between.

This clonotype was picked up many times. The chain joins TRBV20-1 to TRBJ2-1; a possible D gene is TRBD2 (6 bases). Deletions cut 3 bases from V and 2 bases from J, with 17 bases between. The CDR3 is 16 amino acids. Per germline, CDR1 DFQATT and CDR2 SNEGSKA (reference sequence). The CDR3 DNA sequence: TGCAGTGCTAGGAATTTGGCGGGAAAGACCTACAATGAGCAGTTCTTC. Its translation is CSARNLAGKTYNEQFF.

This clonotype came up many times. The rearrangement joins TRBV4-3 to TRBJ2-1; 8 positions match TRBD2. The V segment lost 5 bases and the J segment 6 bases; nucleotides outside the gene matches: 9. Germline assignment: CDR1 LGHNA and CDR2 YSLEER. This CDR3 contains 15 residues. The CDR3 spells CASSYMIGTSNEQFF. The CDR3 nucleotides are TGCGCCAGCAGCTATATGATCGGGACTAGCAATGAGCAGTTCTTC.

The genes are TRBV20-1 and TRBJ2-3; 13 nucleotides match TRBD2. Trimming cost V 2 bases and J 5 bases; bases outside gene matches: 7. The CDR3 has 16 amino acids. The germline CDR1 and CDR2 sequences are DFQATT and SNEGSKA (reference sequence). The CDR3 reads CSARTSGGAVGDTQYF. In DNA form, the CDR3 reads TGCAGTGCTAGAACTAGCGGGGGGGCAGTTGGAGATACGCAGTATTTT.

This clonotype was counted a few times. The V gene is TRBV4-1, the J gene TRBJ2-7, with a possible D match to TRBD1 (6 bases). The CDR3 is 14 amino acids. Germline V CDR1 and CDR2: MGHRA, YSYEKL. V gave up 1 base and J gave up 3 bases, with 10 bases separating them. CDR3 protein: CASSQVGQSYEQYF. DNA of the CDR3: TGCGCCAGCAGCCAAGTAGGACAGAGCTACGAGCAGTACTTC.

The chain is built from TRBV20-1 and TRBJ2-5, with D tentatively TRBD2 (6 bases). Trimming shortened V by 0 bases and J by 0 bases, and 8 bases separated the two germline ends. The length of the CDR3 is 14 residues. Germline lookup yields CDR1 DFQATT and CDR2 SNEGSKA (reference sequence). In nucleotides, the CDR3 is TGCAGTGCTAGAGAACGGGACTACCAAGAGACCCAGTACTTC. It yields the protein CSARERDYQETQYF.

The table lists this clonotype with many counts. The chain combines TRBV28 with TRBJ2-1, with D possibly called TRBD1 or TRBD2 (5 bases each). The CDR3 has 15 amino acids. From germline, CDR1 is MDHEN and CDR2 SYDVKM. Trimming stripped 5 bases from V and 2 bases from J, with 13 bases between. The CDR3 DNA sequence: TGTGCCAGCAGTCCCCTGGGGGAGCCCTACAATGAGCAGTTCTTC. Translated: CASSPLGEPYNEQFF.

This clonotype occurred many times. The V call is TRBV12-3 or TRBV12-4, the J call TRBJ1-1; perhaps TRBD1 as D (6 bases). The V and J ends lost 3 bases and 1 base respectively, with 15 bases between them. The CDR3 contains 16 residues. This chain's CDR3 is CASSLRGGSTNTEAFF. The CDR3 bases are TGTGCCAGCAGTTTGCGGGGGGGCTCGACGAACACTGAAGCTTTCTTT.

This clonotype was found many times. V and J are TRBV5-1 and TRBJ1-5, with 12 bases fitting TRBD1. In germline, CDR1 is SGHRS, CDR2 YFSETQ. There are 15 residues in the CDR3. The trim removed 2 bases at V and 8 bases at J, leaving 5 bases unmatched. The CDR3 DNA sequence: TGCGCCAGCAGCTTCTCCGGGACAGGGGGCGAGCCCCAGCATTTT. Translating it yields CASSFSGTGGEPQHF.

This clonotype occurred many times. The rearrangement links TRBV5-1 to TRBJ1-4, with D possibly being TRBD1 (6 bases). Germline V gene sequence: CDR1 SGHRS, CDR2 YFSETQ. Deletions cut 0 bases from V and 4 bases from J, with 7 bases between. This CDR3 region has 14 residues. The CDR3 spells CASSLGQVNEKLFF. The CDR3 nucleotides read TGCGCCAGCAGCTTGGGACAGGTTAATGAAAAACTGTTTTTT.

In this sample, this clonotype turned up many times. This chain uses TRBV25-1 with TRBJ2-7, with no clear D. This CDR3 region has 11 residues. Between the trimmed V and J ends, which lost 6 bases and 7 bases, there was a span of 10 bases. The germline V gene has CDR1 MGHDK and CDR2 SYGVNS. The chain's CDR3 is CASSLFFEQYF. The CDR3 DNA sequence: TGTGCCAGCAGCTTATTCTTTGAGCAGTACTTC.